The 26 T cell receptor beta chains below come from one sample, sequenced in a study of Tregs in tolerant kidney transplant recipients. Profiling relied on immunoSEQ multiplex PCR, and the TCRdb table lists in-frame clones only, not all of them. The sample has about 64,000 clones, about 90% seen once. Related graft donors supplied nonmyeloablative bone marrow transplants, and mixed chimerism was transient. The starting material was CD4+ T cells from blood (PBMCs), obtained 6 months after the transplant. The receptors stem from a human patient who received a combined kidney and bone marrow transplant. Part of the T cell pool may stem from the graft donor.

V is TRBV7-9 and J is TRBJ2-1; 11 bases are a match to TRBD2. The CDR3 sequence is 16 residues long. V lost 7 bases to trimming and J lost 6 bases; unmatched junction nucleotides: 11. Germline loops: CDR1 SEHNR, CDR2 FQNEAQ (reference sequence). The CDR3 loop is CASNLGGLADFNEQFF. The CDR3 DNA reads as TGTGCCAGCAACCTAGGGGGACTAGCGGATTTCAATGAGCAGTTCTTC. Based on the CDR3 plus reference TRBV7-9 and TRBJ2-1, the full variable domain is DTGVSQNPRHKITKRGQNVTFRCDPISEHNRLYWYRQTLGQGPEFLTYFQNEAQLEKSRLLSDRFSAERPKGSFSTLEIQRTEQGDSAMYLCASNLGGLADFNEQFFGPGTRLTVL.

The chain links TRBV4-3 to TRBJ2-5, with D hard to call. The germline CDR1 and CDR2 sequences are LGHNA and YSLEER. The CDR3 is 13 amino acids. V was clipped by 4 bases and J by 2 bases, with 8 bases between them. The CDR3 sequence is CASSLDKQETQYF. CDR3 nucleotides: TGCGCCAGCAGCCTCGACAAACAAGAGACCCAGTACTTC.

This clone came up once. The chain combines TRBV11-1 with TRBJ2-7; tentative D call: TRBD1 (6 bases). V gave up 2 bases and J gave up 2 bases, with 13 bases separating them. This CDR3 has 15 residues. Germline assignment: CDR1 SGHAT and CDR2 FQDESV (reference sequence). The CDR3 reads CASSLLPDRPYEQYF. As DNA, the CDR3 is TGTGCCAGCAGCTTACTCCCAGACAGGCCCTACGAGCAGTACTTC.

The chain couples TRBV30 to TRBJ2-3; TRBD1 might be the D (5 bases). CDR1 is GTSNPN, CDR2 SVGIG, per germline (reference sequence). This CDR3 spans 15 amino acids. The V and J ends lost 0 bases and 1 base respectively, with 11 bases between them. This CDR3 is CAWSVEPRGTDTQYF. As DNA, the CDR3 is TGTGCCTGGAGTGTAGAACCCAGGGGCACAGATACGCAGTATTTT.

In this sample, this clone turned up a few times. The chain carries TRBV6-6 and TRBJ1-4, with unresolved D. Looked up from germline, CDR1 is MNHNY and CDR2 is SVGAGI (reference sequence). CDR3 length: 13 amino acids. V lost 2 bases and J lost 2, with 3 bases in between. CDR3 in DNA: TGTGCCAGCAGTTACCTGACTAATGAAAAACTGTTTTTT. Translation gives CASSYLTNEKLFF.

The V call is TRBV2, the J call TRBJ1-5; D is unclear. V was shortened by 4 bases and J by 6 bases, with 10 bases between the two germline ends. The CDR3 length is 13 residues. Germline CDR1 reads SNHLY; CDR2 reads FYNNEI. The CDR3, as DNA: TGTGCCAGCAGTGTCGAGGGAAGTCAGCCCCAGCATTTT. As protein: CASSVEGSQPQHF.

Here the CDR3 DNA reads TGTGCCAGTAGCCGAGCCCGATTCTCTGGAAACACCATATATTTT. It yields the protein CASSRARFSGNTIYF. The chain employs TRBV19 and TRBJ1-3; D is unresolved. Germline CDR1 LNHDA, CDR2 SQIVND (reference sequence). The CDR3 contains 15 residues. V gave up 6 bases and J gave up 0 bases, with 12 bases separating them.

The CDR3 DNA reads as TGCGCCAGCAGCCAAGATTCTGGAGCGGGGGGGCCGATTCGTTACAATGAGCAGTTCTTC. Translating it yields CASSQDSGAGGPIRYNEQFF. V is TRBV4-1 and J is TRBJ2-1; 10 positions match TRBD2. V lost 0 bases and J lost 4; bases outside the gene matches: 15. Germline V gene lookup returns CDR1 MGHRA and CDR2 YSYEKL. The CDR3 loop spans 20 amino acids.

V is TRBV11-2 and J is TRBJ2-2; D ambiguous. V was trimmed by 5 bases and J by 2 bases, leaving 9 bases between them. This CDR3 region has 14 residues. Germline-derived CDR1 and CDR2 are SGHAT and FQNNGV. This chain's CDR3 is CASSRVGNTGELFF. The DNA of the CDR3 is TGTGCCAGCAGCCGGGTCGGAAACACCGGGGAGCTGTTTTTT.

The chain joins TRBV6-1 to TRBJ2-7, with 13 bases aligning to TRBD2. V was pared by 6 bases and J by 5 bases, with 7 bases of the junction left unmatched. The CDR3 runs 15 residues. The germline V gene encodes CDR1 MNHNS and CDR2 SASEGT. In nucleotides, the CDR3 is TGTGCCAGCAGCGGACCGGGACTAGCGGGAAACGAGCAGTACTTC. Its translation: CASSGPGLAGNEQYF.

The rearrangement joins TRBV30 to TRBJ2-3; TRBD1 matches 9 bases. The CDR3 spans 16 residues. V was clipped by 0 bases and J by 6 bases; unmatched bases: 10. Germline lookup yields CDR1 GTSNPN and CDR2 SVGIG (reference sequence). CDR3 sequence reads: CAWSVVDRGYMDTQYF. DNA of the CDR3: TGTGCCTGGAGTGTAGTCGACAGGGGGTACATGGATACGCAGTATTTT.

V and J are TRBV7-2 and TRBJ2-2; perhaps TRBD2 as D (5 bases). Trimming left V 3 bases short and J 8 bases short, with 13 bases between. Germline CDR1 SGHTA, CDR2 FQGNSA. The CDR3 runs to 14 residues. The CDR3 nucleotides read TGTGCCAGCAGCTTCGATACTCGCGGGGGGGAGCTGTTTTTT. Protein: CASSFDTRGGELFF. The variable domain in full, completed from reference TRBV7-2 and TRBJ2-2, reads GAGVSQSPSNKVTEKGKDVELRCDPISGHTALYWYRQSLGQGLEFLIYFQGNSAPDKSGLPSDRFSAERTGGSVSTLTIQRTQQEDSAVYLCASSFDTRGGELFFGEGSRLTVL.

The chain is built from TRBV13 and TRBJ1-1, with a weak D call TRBD1 (6 bases). There are 15 residues in the CDR3. V lost 3 bases to trimming and J lost 3 bases, with 14 bases between them. Per germline, CDR1 PRHDT and CDR2 FYEKMQ (reference sequence). The CDR3 DNA reads TGTGCCAGCAGCTTGAAAGGGGGTGGGTACACTGAAGCTTTCTTT. Its translation is CASSLKGGGYTEAFF.

The rearrangement links TRBV5-1 to TRBJ2-5; D gene unclear. The CDR3 extends over 13 amino acids. The germline V gene encodes CDR1 SGHRS and CDR2 YFSETQ. The V end lost 2 bases, the J end lost 3 bases, and 8 bases lay between the germline ends. The chain's CDR3 is CASSLIGKETQYF. The CDR3 coding sequence is TGCGCCAGCAGCTTAATCGGTAAAGAGACCCAGTACTTC.

As DNA, the CDR3 is TGTGCCAGCAGTTCCGGGACTAGCCTGCCCTACGAGCAGTACTTC. It is translated as CASSSGTSLPYEQYF. The chain carries TRBV7-9 and TRBJ2-7, with TRBD2 matching over 9 bases. There are 15 residues in the CDR3. Trimming took 6 bases from V and 2 from J; bases not matched to a gene: 8. Germline assignment: CDR1 SEHNR and CDR2 FQNEAQ (reference sequence).

The chain links TRBV9 to TRBJ2-2, with TRBD2 matching 8 bases. Germline V gene sequence: CDR1 SGDLS, CDR2 YYNGEE. The CDR3 consists of 19 residues. V shed 0 bases and J 4 bases; nucleotides not matched to a gene: 14. CDR3 in amino acids: CASSVAMGLDHQGTGELFF. The CDR3 DNA sequence: TGTGCCAGCAGCGTAGCGATGGGACTAGACCATCAGGGCACCGGGGAGCTGTTTTTT. Looking up the rest from reference TRBV9 and TRBJ2-2 gives the full variable domain: DSGVTQTPKHLITATGQRVTLRCSPRSGDLSVYWYQQSLDQGLQFLIQYYNGEERAKGNILERFSAQQFPDLHSELNLSSLELGDSALYFCASSVAMGLDHQGTGELFFGEGSRLTVL.

This clone was detected a few times. The V call is TRBV5-1, the J call TRBJ2-1; TRBD2 aligns across 9 bases. CDR3 length: 16 residues. J was trimmed by 0 bases and V by 2 bases; bases with no gene match: 3. Germline V gene data show CDR1 as SGHRS and CDR2 as YFSETQ. In DNA, the CDR3 is TGCGCCAGCAGCTTAACTAGCGGGCGCTCCTACAATGAGCAGTTCTTC. Translation: CASSLTSGRSYNEQFF.

J is TRBJ1-2 and V is TRBV30; 11 nucleotides line up with TRBD1. The ends lost 4 bases at V and 8 bases at J; junction bases unmatched: 12. CDR1 is GTSNPN and CDR2 is SVGIG in the germline V gene (reference sequence). The CDR3 has 15 residues. This CDR3 reads CAWNGQGARAGGYTF. In nucleotides, the CDR3 is TGTGCCTGGAACGGACAGGGGGCCCGCGCAGGCGGCTACACCTTC. Combining the CDR3 with reference TRBV30 and TRBJ1-2 gives the whole variable domain SQTIHQWPATLVQPVGSPLSLECTVEGTSNPNLYWYRQAAGRGLQLLFYSVGIGQISSEVPQNLSASRPQDRQFILSSKKLLLSDSGFYLCAWNGQGARAGGYTFGSGTRLTVV.

The chain couples TRBV4-2 to TRBJ2-2, with D possibly TRBD2 on 6 matching bases. This CDR3 is built from 12 residues. Per germline, CDR1 LGHNA and CDR2 YNFKEQ. Trimming cost V 4 bases and J 8 bases, with 8 bases left between them. For the CDR3, the DNA is TGTGCCAGCAGCCGGAGGGAGGGGGAGCTGTTTTTT. Residues: CASSRREGELFF.

The chain joins TRBV12-5 to TRBJ1-2; a possible D gene is TRBD1 (5 bases). CDR1 is LGHNT, CDR2 FRNRAP, per germline. V was shortened by 0 bases and J by 4 bases, with 12 bases between the two germline ends. This CDR3 has 15 residues. CDR3 DNA: TGTGCTAGTGGTTTGGTGGCGGGGCGCTTCTATGGCTACACCTTC. This encodes CASGLVAGRFYGYTF. Variable domain in full (rest from reference TRBV12-5 and TRBJ1-2): DARVTQTPRHKVTEMGQEVTMRCQPILGHNTVFWYRQTMMQGLELLAYFRNRAPLDDSGMPKDRFSAEMPDATLATLKIQPSEPRDSAVYFCASGLVAGRFYGYTFGSGTRLTVV.

CDR3 sequence (DNA): TGTGCCACCAGCAGAGAGCAGCTAATAATAGCGGGTGGGAACACCGGGGAGCTGTTTTTT. It yields the protein CATSREQLIIAGGNTGELFF. The chain couples TRBV15 to TRBJ2-2; 7 nucleotides align to TRBD2. The J segment lost 1 base and the V segment lost 0 bases, leaving 14 bases of the junction unmatched. CDR1 and CDR2 (germline): LNHNV, YYDKDF (reference sequence). The length of the CDR3 is 20 residues.

The chain combines TRBV18 with TRBJ1-1, with a tentative D call TRBD1 (6 bases). V lost 6 bases to trimming and J lost 0 bases, with 11 bases between them. Germline assignment: CDR1 KGHSH and CDR2 LQKENI. This CDR3 is built from 14 residues. CDR3 nucleotide sequence: TGTGCCAGCTCTCACCAGGGGTTGAACACTGAAGCTTTCTTT. Translating it yields CASSHQGLNTEAFF.

This clone was seen more than once but under ten times. The rearrangement uses TRBV2 and TRBJ1-3; D unresolved. The CDR3 contains 14 residues. Trimming left V 5 bases short and J 4 bases short, with 12 bases between. Germline values: CDR1 SNHLY, CDR2 FYNNEI. CDR3 coding DNA: TGTGCCAGCAGTTTATTCGGGGAAGGAAACACCATATATTTT. This encodes CASSLFGEGNTIYF.

This clone was found once. V and J are TRBV29-1 and TRBJ2-3, with 11 positions matching TRBD2. The J segment lost 1 base and the V segment lost 8 bases, leaving 5 bases of the junction unmatched. This CDR3 has 14 amino acids. Germline-derived CDR1 and CDR2 are SQVTM and ANQGSEA. The CDR3 region has the DNA TGCAGCTTAGTAGCGGGAGGGGGCACAGATACGCAGTATTTT. Protein product: CSLVAGGGTDTQYF.

This chain joins TRBV7-9 and TRBJ2-3; TRBD2 matches at 8 bases. V dropped 8 bases and J dropped 0; count of bases not matched to a gene: 7. The CDR3 extends over 15 amino acids. From germline, CDR1 is SEHNR and CDR2 FQNEAQ (reference sequence). The CDR3 spells CASARGASSTDTQYF. CDR3 nucleotides: TGTGCCAGCGCGCGGGGGGCTTCAAGCACAGATACGCAGTATTTT.

CDR3 protein: CAGETSNQPQHF. CDR3 sequence (DNA): TGCGCCGGGGAGACTAGCAATCAGCCCCAGCATTTT. V gene TRBV23-1 combines with J gene TRBJ1-5; D remains unclear. TRBV23-1 belongs to the ORF category, with a function that is uncertain. The length of the CDR3 is 12 residues. V shed 11 bases and J shed 0 bases, with 8 bases lying between them.